Listed below are T cell receptor beta chains from one sample, sequenced in a study of CD4 and CD8 cells across lung adenocarcinoma regions. In TCRdb, the PCR reads were re-called with MiXCR into one record per CDR3 protein. The sample has about 25,000 distinct CDR3 sequences; approximately 51% are singletons. The sample consisted of CD8+ T cells from the center of a lung tumor. The receptors come from a male donor with lung adenocarcinoma. The CD4 and CD8 labels of this study may be unreliable. CDR3s include the opening cysteine and the closing phenylalanine or tryptophan. Each record gives: J gene, V gene, D gene, clone size, CDR3 protein, CDR3 DNA. The D gene is left open where the match is weak. For some rows the clone size is stated as once, few or many, or as a class when expanded; others skip it.

j_gene: TRBJ1-6; v_gene: TRBV6-5; d_gene: NA; abundance: NA; CDR3aa: CASSYVGSEQHF; CDR3nt: TGTGCCAGCAGTTACGTTGGGAGCGAGCAGCACTTT
j_gene: TRBJ1-1; v_gene: TRBV12-3/TRBV12-4; d_gene: NA; abundance: many; CDR3aa: CASRILTARGTEAFF; CDR3nt: TGTGCCAGCAGAATCCTGACGGCCCGAGGGACTGAAGCTTTCTTT
j_gene: TRBJ2-1; v_gene: TRBV6-5; d_gene: NA; abundance: many; CDR3aa: CASSYSPDYPSYNEQFF; CDR3nt: TGTGCCAGCAGTTACTCCCCCGACTACCCCTCCTACAATGAGCAGTTCTTC
j_gene: TRBJ2-1; v_gene: TRBV12-3/TRBV12-4; d_gene: NA; abundance: NA; CDR3aa: CASSPGGDEQFF; CDR3nt: TGTGCCAGCAGCCCCGGAGGGGATGAGCAGTTCTTC
j_gene: TRBJ2-4; v_gene: TRBV10-3; d_gene: NA; abundance: NA; CDR3aa: CAGGLAGRDQGTQYF; CDR3nt: TGTGCCGGGGGGCTCGCGGGCCGTGACCAAGGCACCCAGTACTTC
j_gene: TRBJ1-6; v_gene: TRBV27; d_gene: NA; abundance: NA; CDR3aa: CASSWNIAEGSPLHF; CDR3nt: TGTGCCAGCAGTTGGAATATCGCAGAAGGTTCACCCCTCCACTTT
j_gene: TRBJ2-2; v_gene: TRBV6-1; d_gene: NA; abundance: once; CDR3aa: CASSPKWTGELFF; CDR3nt: TGTGCCAGCAGTCCCAAGTGGACCGGGGAGCTGTTTTTT
j_gene: TRBJ2-7; v_gene: TRBV7-2; d_gene: NA; abundance: few; CDR3aa: CASSLVFGISYEQYF; CDR3nt: TGTGCCAGCAGCTTAGTTTTTGGGATCTCCTACGAGCAGTACTTC
j_gene: TRBJ2-4; v_gene: TRBV27; d_gene: NA; abundance: NA; CDR3aa: CARPGRGRGAKNTQYF; CDR3nt: TGTGCCAGACCGGGGCGGGGGCGAGGTGCCAAAAACACTCAGTACTTC
j_gene: TRBJ1-2; v_gene: TRBV5-4; d_gene: NA; abundance: few; CDR3aa: CASSSTGRRPNYGYTF; CDR3nt: TGTGCCAGCAGCTCGACAGGACGGAGGCCTAACTATGGCTACACCTTC
j_gene: TRBJ2-3; v_gene: TRBV27; d_gene: NA; abundance: NA; CDR3aa: CASSPWLGRGGTDTQYF; CDR3nt: TGTGCCAGCAGTCCCTGGCTGGGGCGGGGAGGCACAGACACGCAGTATTTC
j_gene: TRBJ2-5; v_gene: TRBV6-1; d_gene: TRBD1; abundance: NA; CDR3aa: CASGSGQGHQDTQYF; CDR3nt: TGTGCCAGCGGTAGCGGACAGGGACACCAAGATACGCAGTACTTT
j_gene: TRBJ1-1; v_gene: TRBV30; d_gene: NA; abundance: NA; CDR3aa: CAWAKNTEAFF; CDR3nt: TGTGCCTGGGCGAAGAACACTGAAGCTTTCTTT
j_gene: TRBJ2-3; v_gene: TRBV25-1; d_gene: TRBD2; abundance: NA; CDR3aa: CASTGPGGKDTQYF; CDR3nt: TGTGCCAGCACTGGGCCGGGAGGGAAAGATACGCAGTATTTC
j_gene: TRBJ2-5; v_gene: TRBV11-2; d_gene: TRBD2; abundance: NA; CDR3aa: CASSQSGRFGTQYF; CDR3nt: TGTGCCAGCAGCCAGAGCGGGAGGTTCGGGACCCAGTACTTC
j_gene: TRBJ2-4; v_gene: TRBV10-3; d_gene: NA; abundance: NA; CDR3aa: CALGSKNIQYF; CDR3nt: TGTGCCCTCGGAAGCAAAAATATTCAGTACTTT
j_gene: TRBJ2-5; v_gene: TRBV6-5; d_gene: NA; abundance: medium-sized; CDR3aa: CASSYRPTGLRETQYF; CDR3nt: TGTGCCAGCAGTTATAGGCCTACAGGGCTCCGGGAGACCCAGTACTTC
j_gene: TRBJ2-7; v_gene: TRBV6-1; d_gene: NA; abundance: many; CDR3aa: CASSVVAGRPYEQYF; CDR3nt: TGTGCCAGCAGTGTGGTGGCGGGACGCCCGTACGAGCAGTACTTC
j_gene: TRBJ2-7; v_gene: TRBV27; d_gene: NA; abundance: NA; CDR3aa: CASSRDTILGEQYF; CDR3nt: TGTGCCAGCAGCCGGGACACGATACTTGGCGAGCAGTACTTC
j_gene: TRBJ2-5; v_gene: TRBV5-1; d_gene: TRBD2; abundance: NA; CDR3aa: CASSWTSGPLGETQYF; CDR3nt: TGCGCCAGCAGCTGGACTAGCGGGCCTCTCGGAGAGACCCAGTACTTC
j_gene: TRBJ2-7; v_gene: TRBV6-1; d_gene: NA; abundance: many; CDR3aa: CASSDIYEQYF; CDR3nt: TGTGCCAGCAGTGATATCTACGAGCAGTACTTC
j_gene: TRBJ2-3; v_gene: TRBV7-3; d_gene: NA; abundance: NA; CDR3aa: CASSASGPDTQYF; CDR3nt: TGTGCCAGCAGCGCAAGCGGGCCAGATACGCAGTATTTT
j_gene: TRBJ2-3; v_gene: TRBV6-1; d_gene: TRBD1; abundance: NA; CDR3aa: CASGTVESTDTQYF; CDR3nt: TGTGCCAGCGGGACAGTGGAAAGCACAGATACGCAGTATTTT
j_gene: TRBJ2-1; v_gene: TRBV27; d_gene: NA; abundance: NA; CDR3aa: CASSPRQGGAYNEQFF; CDR3nt: TGTGCCAGCAGTCCTCGGCAGGGGGGCGCCTACAATGAGCAGTTCTTC
j_gene: TRBJ2-1; v_gene: TRBV7-8; d_gene: TRBD2; abundance: NA; CDR3aa: CASSLEARGGSTYNEQFF; CDR3nt: TGTGCCAGCAGCTTAGAGGCGAGGGGCGGGAGTACCTACAATGAGCAGTTCTTC
j_gene: TRBJ2-2; v_gene: TRBV6-1; d_gene: NA; abundance: NA; CDR3aa: CASMQTVSTGAQFF; CDR3nt: TGTGCCAGCATGCAGACTGTGAGCACCGGGGCGCAGTTTTTT
j_gene: TRBJ2-1; v_gene: TRBV7-2; d_gene: TRBD2; abundance: NA; CDR3aa: CASSLDSSGYNEQFF; CDR3nt: TGTGCCAGCAGCTTAGATTCTAGCGGATACAATGAGCAGTTCTTC
j_gene: TRBJ2-5; v_gene: TRBV5-1; d_gene: NA; abundance: NA; CDR3aa: CASAGTGGRNKETQYF; CDR3nt: TGCGCCAGTGCGGGAACCGGGGGCCGAAACAAAGAGACCCAGTACTTT
j_gene: TRBJ2-2; v_gene: TRBV6-5; d_gene: NA; abundance: NA; CDR3aa: CASSYPASPNRAQFF; CDR3nt: TGTGCCAGCAGTTACCCGGCTAGCCCCAATAGGGCGCAGTTTTTT
j_gene: TRBJ2-7; v_gene: TRBV10-1; d_gene: TRBD1; abundance: NA; CDR3aa: CASRGIGGGDPETQYF; CDR3nt: TGCGCCAGCAGGGGGATAGGGGGCGGTGACCCAGAGACGCAGTACTTC
j_gene: TRBJ2-7; v_gene: TRBV6-1; d_gene: NA; abundance: NA; CDR3aa: CASAGAGTRVQDTQYF; CDR3nt: TGTGCCAGTGCGGGGGCCGGGACACGGGTCCAGGATACGCAGTACTTC
j_gene: TRBJ2-7; v_gene: TRBV7-2; d_gene: TRBD2; abundance: many; CDR3aa: CASSLGGTNYEQYF; CDR3nt: TGTGCCAGCAGCTTAGGAGGGACTAACTACGAGCAGTACTTC
j_gene: TRBJ2-5; v_gene: TRBV7-8; d_gene: NA; abundance: few; CDR3aa: CASSLGAPGLGETQYF; CDR3nt: TGTGCCAGCAGCTTAGGGGCGCCCGGGTTAGGGGAGACCCAGTACTTC